Below, 8 T cell receptor beta chains from the same sample are listed, as sequenced in a study of cytomegalovirus exposure and HLA in healthy donors. It was with 60 Vbeta and 13 Jbeta primers that the PCR ran. Sequenced by immunoSEQ multiplex PCR; TCRdb stores in-frame clones only, minus some. This sample carries 85,000 to 130,000 clones, roughly four fifths of them seen once, and the ten largest clones take around 2.8%. Sequenced material: PBMCs. Receptors originate from a male donor in good health and CMV-seropositive.

This clone has a handful of counts. The chain carries TRBV27 and TRBJ2-5; 7 bases are shared with TRBD1. Germline loops: CDR1 MNHEY, CDR2 SMNVEV (reference sequence). The CDR3 sequence is 14 residues long. The ends lost 2 bases at V and 2 bases at J; junction bases unmatched: 2. The CDR3 region has the DNA TGTGCCAGCAGTTTAGGGGGACAGCAAGAGACCCAGTACTTC. Translating it yields CASSLGGQQETQYF.

The J gene is TRBJ2-3, the V gene TRBV19; maybe TRBD2 (5 bases). Germline assignment: CDR1 LNHDA and CDR2 SQIVND (reference sequence). This CDR3 is 16 amino acids long. The V end lost 5 bases, the J end lost 0 bases, and 15 bases lay between the germline ends. CDR3 in DNA: TGTGCCAGTAGTTCTCGGGGAGCGTCTAGCACAGATACGCAGTATTTT. Residues: CASSSRGASSTDTQYF.

This clone was detected only a few times. V is TRBV9 and J is TRBJ2-1, with 15 bases fitting TRBD2. J was trimmed by 6 bases and V by 4 bases; bases with no gene match: 8. The germline gives CDR1 SGDLS, CDR2 YYNGEE. CDR3 length: 17 residues. The CDR3 nucleotides are TGTGCCAGCAGCCCCCGGCCGGGACTAGCGGGGGGCAATGAGCAGTTCTTC. Residues: CASSPRPGLAGGNEQFF.

This chain joins TRBV5-8 and TRBJ2-7; D is undetermined. Trimming cost V 4 bases and J 2 bases, with 16 bases left between them. This CDR3 has 15 amino acids. CDR1 and CDR2 (germline): SGHTS, YDEGEE. DNA of the CDR3: TGTGCCAGCAGCCATCGGGTAACATTTCCCTACGAGCAGTACTTC. It encodes CASSHRVTFPYEQYF.

The table lists this clone with a count of one. This sequence joins TRBV29-1 and TRBJ2-5, with D possibly matching TRBD1 (6 bases). The DNA end is more similar to TRBJ2-7, so the J call may be wrong. This CDR3 comprises 12 residues. CDR1 SQVTM and CDR2 ANQGSEA come from the germline V gene. The CDR3 reads CSVRDTTYEQYF. Written as DNA, the CDR3 is TGCAGCGTGAGGGACACTACCTACGAGCAGTACTTC.

This clone has just a few counts. This chain uses TRBV13 with TRBJ2-6; D unclear. The germline gives CDR1 PRHDT, CDR2 FYEKMQ (reference sequence). The CDR3 extends over 16 amino acids. Trimming took 0 bases from V and 2 from J, leaving 8 bases between them. Written as DNA, the CDR3 is TGTGCCAGCAGCTTAGGCGGCAGGACTGGGGCCAACGTCCTGACTTTC. As protein: CASSLGGRTGANVLTF.

As regards this clone: One end of the junction varies from germline; a read error may be responsible. CDR3 region: CASSEDRHSNQPQNF. The CDR3 DNA is TGTGCCAGCAGTGAAGACAGGCATAGCAATCAGCCCCAGAATTTT. The rearrangement uses TRBV6-1 and TRBJ1-5; tentatively, D is TRBD1 (5 bases). Looked up from germline, CDR1 is MNHNS and CDR2 is SASEGT. The CDR3 spans 15 residues.

V is TRBV5-1 and J is TRBJ2-7, with D unclear. Germline V gene lookup returns CDR1 SGHRS and CDR2 YFSETQ. The V gene lost 5 bases and the J gene lost 0 bases, with 15 bases spanning the gap. This CDR3 spans 15 amino acids. The CDR3 is CASRYAYDSSYEQYF. The DNA of the CDR3 is TGCGCCAGCAGATACGCGTACGATAGCTCCTACGAGCAGTACTTC.